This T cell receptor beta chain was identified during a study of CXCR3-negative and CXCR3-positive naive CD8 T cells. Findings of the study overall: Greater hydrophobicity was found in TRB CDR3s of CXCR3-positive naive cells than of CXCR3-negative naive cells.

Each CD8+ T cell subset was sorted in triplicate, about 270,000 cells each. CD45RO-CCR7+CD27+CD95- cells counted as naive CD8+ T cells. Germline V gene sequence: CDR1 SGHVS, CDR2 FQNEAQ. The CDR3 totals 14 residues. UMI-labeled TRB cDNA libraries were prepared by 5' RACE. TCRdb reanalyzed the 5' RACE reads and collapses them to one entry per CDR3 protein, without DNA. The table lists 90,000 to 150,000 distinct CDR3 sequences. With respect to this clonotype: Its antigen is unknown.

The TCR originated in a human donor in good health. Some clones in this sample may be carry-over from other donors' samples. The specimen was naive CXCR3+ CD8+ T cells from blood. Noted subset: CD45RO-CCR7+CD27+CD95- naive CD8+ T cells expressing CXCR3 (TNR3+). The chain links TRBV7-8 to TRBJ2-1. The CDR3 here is CASRLETSYNEQFF.